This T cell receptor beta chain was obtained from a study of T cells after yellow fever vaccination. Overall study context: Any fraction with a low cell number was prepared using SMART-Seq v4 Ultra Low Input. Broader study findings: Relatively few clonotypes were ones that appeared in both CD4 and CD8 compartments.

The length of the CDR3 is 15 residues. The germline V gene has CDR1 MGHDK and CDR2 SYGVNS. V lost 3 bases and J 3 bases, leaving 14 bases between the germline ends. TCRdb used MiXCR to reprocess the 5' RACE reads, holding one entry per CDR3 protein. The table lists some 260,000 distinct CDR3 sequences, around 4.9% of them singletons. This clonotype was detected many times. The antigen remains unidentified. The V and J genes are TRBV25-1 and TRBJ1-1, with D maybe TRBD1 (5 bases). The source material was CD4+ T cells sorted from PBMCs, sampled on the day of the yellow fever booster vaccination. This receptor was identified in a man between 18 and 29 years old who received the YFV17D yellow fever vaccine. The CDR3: CASSDARGGDTEAFF. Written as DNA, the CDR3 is TGTGCCAGCAGTGATGCAAGGGGAGGAGACACTGAAGCTTTCTTT.